Detailed here is one TCR beta chain. Its antigen is unknown. V was cut by 2 bases and J by 5 bases, with 15 bases left in between. Germline V lookup: CDR1 MNHEY, CDR2 SVGAGI. The CDR3 extends over 15 amino acids. These data originate in a study of cytomegalovirus exposure and HLA in healthy donors. Regarding the study as a whole: The study recorded around 160 TCR beta chains that were cytomegalovirus-associated. The study reported that TCR beta sequences accurately predicted HLA-A and HLA-B alleles in most subjects.

The PCR made use of 60 Vbeta and 13 Jbeta primers. Clones were read by immunoSEQ multiplex PCR, and TCRdb kept only the in-frame ones, dropping some. This sample carries more than 150,000 clones, roughly 77% of them seen once, and the ten largest clones take about 2.5%. V is TRBV6-5 and J is TRBJ1-2; possible D gene TRBD1, 6 bases. Sequencing was performed on PBMCs. The TCR was taken from a woman younger than 45 in good health and CMV-seropositive. CDR3 region: CASSYKGDGGYGYTF. The DNA for the CDR3 is TGTGCCAGCAGTTACAAGGGGGATGGTGGATATGGCTACACCTTC.